These 30 T cell receptor beta chains share one sample of origin, sequenced in a study of blood T cells in healthy people across ages. A second roughly 6 to 11 cycle PCR used barcoded and J-beta primers. TCRdb independently ran MiXCR on the 5' RACE reads; one entry per CDR3 protein. The sample has 710,000 or so distinct CDR3 sequences, 32% seen once. The sequenced sample consisted of blood. Source of these receptors: an elderly woman in good health.

This clonotype was counted ten times or more. The chain recombines TRBV7-2 with TRBJ2-5, with TRBD2 identical over 13 bases. V lost 4 bases to trimming and J lost 0 bases; unmatched junction nucleotides: 2. The CDR3 has 16 amino acids. From germline, CDR1 is SGHTA and CDR2 FQGNSA. The CDR3 nucleotides read TGTGCCAGCAGCTACGGACTAGCGGGGGACCAAGAGACCCAGTACTTC. Translating gives CASSYGLAGDQETQYF.

On this clonotype: An end of the junction does not agree with germline; a read error may underlie this. J is TRBJ2-1 and V is TRBV7-2, with TRBD2 matching 8 bases. The CDR3 consists of 17 residues. Germline CDR1 SGHTA, CDR2 FQGNSA. The CDR3 protein is CAGSPQKGLGGPNEQFF. CDR3 sequence (DNA): TGTGCCGGCAGCCCCCAGAAGGGACTAGGGGGGCCCAATGAGCAGTTCTTC.

J is TRBJ2-7 and V is TRBV28; no reliable D call. Trimming stripped 5 bases from V and 1 base from J, with 9 bases between. Germline V gives CDR1 MDHEN, CDR2 SYDVKM. The CDR3 length is 13 residues. CDR3 in DNA: TGTGCCAGCAGTCCCCGCCCGTCCTACGAGCAGTACTTC. Protein sequence: CASSPRPSYEQYF.

To note about this clonotype: One base away lies a much larger clone, so this may be a sequencing read error. This rearrangement joins TRBV20-1 to TRBJ2-3, with 7 bases identical to TRBD1. Germline V gene sequence: CDR1 DFQATT, CDR2 SNEGSKA (reference sequence). CDR3 length equals 17 residues. The V and J ends lost 2 bases and 6 bases, in that order; junction bases with no gene match: 17. For the CDR3, the DNA is TGCAGTGCTAGATCAATGGTAGGGGGCTCCCAAGGGGATACGCAGTATTTT. This codes for CSARSMVGGSQGDTQYF.

This sequence joins TRBV20-1 and TRBJ1-2, with a tentative D call TRBD1 (5 bases). Trimming shortened V by 3 bases and J by 7 bases, and 12 bases separated the two germline ends. Per the germline V gene, CDR1 is DFQATT and CDR2 is SNEGSKA (reference sequence). This CDR3 is built from 12 residues. The CDR3 DNA follows: TGCAGTGCTAGCCCCAGGGTTGGTGGCTACACCTTC. Its protein is CSASPRVGGYTF.

Only a few counts were recorded for this clonotype. The chain employs TRBV4-3 and TRBJ1-1; D is perhaps TRBD1 (6 bases). The V and J ends lost 0 bases and 7 bases respectively, with 12 bases between them. The germline V gene has CDR1 LGHNA and CDR2 YSLEER. CDR3 length: 14 residues. DNA for the CDR3: TGCGCCAGCAGCCAAGATACAGGGTTGAGTGAAGCTTTCTTT. Translating gives CASSQDTGLSEAFF.

V and J are TRBV18 and TRBJ1-2; D is unresolved. V was cut by 2 bases and J by 7 bases, with 14 bases left in between. Germline assignment: CDR1 KGHSH and CDR2 LQKENI. CDR3 length equals 14 residues. CDR3 in DNA: TGTGCCAGCTCACCAAGGGCCCAGGAGGGTGGCTACACCTTC. Translation gives CASSPRAQEGGYTF. The full variable domain, rest sourced from reference TRBV18 and TRBJ1-2, is NAGVMQNPRHLVRRRGQEARLRCSPMKGHSHVYWYRQLPEEGLKFMVYLQKENIIDESGMPKERFSAEFPKEGPSILRIQQVVRGDSAAYFCASSPRAQEGGYTFGSGTRLTVV.

This clonotype was seen a handful of times. Since a much larger clone is just one base distant, this may be a read error. This sequence joins TRBV5-1 and TRBJ2-5, with 9 nucleotides matching TRBD1. This CDR3 has 15 residues. CDR1 is SGHRS and CDR2 is YFSETQ in the germline V gene. V trimming: 0 bases; J trimming: 11 bases; junction bases outside the gene matches: 11. This chain's CDR3 is CASSLEQGAINEQYF. The CDR3, as DNA: TGCGCCAGCAGCTTGGAACAGGGGGCGATCAATGAGCAGTACTTC. Looking up the rest from reference TRBV5-1 and TRBJ2-5 gives the full variable domain: KAGVTQTPRYLIKTRGQQVTLSCSPISGHRSVSWYQQTPGQGLQFLFEYFSETQRNKGNFPGRFSGRQFSNSRSEMNVSTLELGDSALYLCASSLEQGAINEQYFGPGTRLLVL.

This clonotype was seen at least ten times. This chain uses TRBV4-3 with TRBJ1-1, with D perhaps TRBD1 (6 bases). The germline CDR1 and CDR2 sequences are LGHNA and YSLEER. The V end lost 4 bases, the J end lost 0 bases, and 9 bases lay between the germline ends. The CDR3 contains 14 residues. DNA of the CDR3: TGCGCCAGCAGCCCCAGGGGACTGAACACTGAAGCTTTCTTT. This sequence encodes CASSPRGLNTEAFF.

To note about this clonotype: A read error may explain this, as a much larger clone is one base away. The V call is TRBV5-4, the J call TRBJ2-3, with D unclear. Trimming removed 7 bases at V and 11 bases at J, with 14 bases between. CDR3 length: 11 amino acids. The germline V gene encodes CDR1 SGHNT and CDR2 YYREEE (reference sequence). The CDR3: CASCGPSKQYF. In DNA form, the CDR3 reads TGTGCCAGCTGCGGCCCCTCGAAGCAGTATTTT.

V gene TRBV3-1 combines with J gene TRBJ1-1, with no clear D. V was clipped by 3 bases and J by 1 base, with 12 bases between them. Looked up from germline, CDR1 is LGHDT and CDR2 is YNNKEL (reference sequence). The CDR3 runs 15 residues. The CDR3 loop reads CASSHSGGQNTEAFF. The CDR3 DNA sequence: TGTGCCAGCAGCCACTCCGGCGGGCAGAACACTGAAGCTTTCTTT. Drawing the rest from reference TRBV3-1 and TRBJ1-1, the complete variable domain is DTAVSQTPKYLVTQMGNDKSIKCEQNLGHDTMYWYKQDSKKFLKIMFSYNNKELIINETVPNRFSPKSPDKAHLNLHINSLELGDSAVYFCASSHSGGQNTEAFFGQGTRLTVV.

The chain employs TRBV6-2 or TRBV6-3 and TRBJ1-4; 7 positions match TRBD1. CDR1 MNHEY and CDR2 SVGEGT come from the germline V gene. The CDR3 runs to 15 residues. Germline trimming cut 6 bases from V and 5 bases from J; bases unmatched to any gene: 9. The CDR3 region has the DNA TGTGCCAGCAGCCGTCCGGACAGGTCAAATGAAAAACTGTTTTTT. Translated: CASSRPDRSNEKLFF.

A note on this clonotype: The junction differs from germline at one of its ends, possibly a read error. The chain joins TRBV7-3 to TRBJ2-4, with D possibly called TRBD1 or TRBD2 (5 bases each). The CDR3 sequence is 14 residues long. From germline, CDR1 is SGHTA and CDR2 FQGTGA. CDR3 loop: CVSSPSGASDEQYF. DNA for the CDR3: TGTGTCAGCAGCCCCTCCGGGGCCTCCGATGAGCAGTACTTC.

This clonotype was seen many times. The V gene is TRBV5-1, the J gene TRBJ2-1; D ambiguous. Trimming cost V 0 bases and J 6 bases, with 7 bases left between them. The CDR3 spans 13 residues. Per germline, CDR1 SGHRS and CDR2 YFSETQ. The CDR3 spells CASSLDVANEQFF. For the CDR3, the DNA is TGCGCCAGCAGCTTGGACGTTGCCAATGAGCAGTTCTTC.

This clonotype was found a few times. With a much larger clone just one base away, this may be a read error. This sequence joins TRBV20-1 and TRBJ2-5; possibly TRBD1 for D (5 bases). Germline V gene sequence: CDR1 DFQATT, CDR2 SNEGSKA (reference sequence). The length of the CDR3 is 15 residues. V was cut by 0 bases and J by 11 bases, with 22 bases left in between. CDR3: CSARDRRLPDNEQYF. CDR3 nucleotide sequence: TGCAGTGCTAGAGATCGAAGACTCCCGGACAATGAGCAGTACTTC.

This sequence joins TRBV29-1 and TRBJ2-1, with D perhaps matching TRBD2 (7 bases). The CDR3 sequence is 13 residues long. Germline-derived CDR1 and CDR2 are SQVTM and ANQGSEA. V lost 0 bases and J lost 12, with 15 bases in between. CDR3 in DNA: TGCAGCGTTGAAGAGAGGGGGGGAGGCGGGCAGTTCTTC. Its protein is CSVEERGGGGQFF.

Concerning this clonotype itself: A much larger clonotype is one base distant, so this may be a read error. This chain joins TRBV7-2 and TRBJ1-2; D is unclear. The V gene lost 5 bases and the J gene lost 7 bases, with 11 bases spanning the gap. Germline lookup yields CDR1 SGHTA and CDR2 FQGNSA. The CDR3 contains 12 residues. This CDR3 reads CASSPLLSGYTF. CDR3 nucleotides: TGTGCCAGCAGCCCCTTATTAAGTGGCTACACCTTC.

This clonotype was picked up many times. V usage is TRBV15 and J usage is TRBJ1-5; the D is unclear. This CDR3 is 13 amino acids long. CDR1 LNHNV and CDR2 YYDKDF come from the germline V gene (reference sequence). V was clipped by 0 bases and J by 6 bases, with 6 bases between them. The CDR3 spells CATSREGAQPQHF. The CDR3 DNA reads TGTGCCACCAGCAGAGAGGGTGCTCAGCCCCAGCATTTT. The variable domain in full, completed from reference TRBV15 and TRBJ1-5, reads DAMVIQNPRYQVTQFGKPVTLSCSQTLNHNVMYWYQQKSSQAPKLLFHYYDKDFNNEADTPDNFQSRRPNTSFCFLDIRSPGLGDTAMYLCATSREGAQPQHFGDGTRLSIL.

This clonotype was counted only a few times. The chain links TRBV5-5 to TRBJ1-1; D might be TRBD1 (5 bases). CDR3 length: 18 amino acids. Per germline, CDR1 SGHKS and CDR2 YYEKEE (reference sequence). The germline V and J ends were trimmed by 1 base and 4 bases, with 23 bases remaining between them. The CDR3 loop is CASSLKRGPGPVGTEAFF. CDR3 sequence (DNA): TGTGCCAGCAGCTTGAAAAGGGGCCCGGGCCCCGTGGGCACTGAAGCTTTCTTT.

This chain connects TRBV6-2 or TRBV6-3 to TRBJ2-2; 9 nucleotides match TRBD1. The CDR3 runs 15 residues. The V segment lost 2 bases and the J segment 4 bases; nucleotides outside the gene matches: 2. Germline V lookup: CDR1 MNHEY, CDR2 SVGEGT. The CDR3 here is CASSYDRGSTGELFF. Written as DNA, the CDR3 is TGTGCCAGCAGTTACGACAGGGGGTCCACCGGGGAGCTGTTTTTT.

In regard to this clonotype: A much bigger clone sits one base away, suggesting this may be a read error. The CDR3 does not end in the conserved phenylalanine or tryptophan, so this is likely a read error. This rearrangement joins TRBV20-1 to TRBJ1-2, with D tentatively TRBD1 (5 bases). CDR1 is DFQATT, CDR2 SNEGSKA, per germline (reference sequence). The CDR3 extends over 14 amino acids. V was clipped by 3 bases and J by 8 bases, with 19 bases between them. CDR3 sequence reads: CSASSQTGVQGYTV. For the CDR3, the DNA is TGCAGTGCTAGTAGCCAGACGGGGGTTCAGGGCTACACCGTC.

This clonotype was observed a handful of times. The chain combines TRBV6-5 with TRBJ2-7; D ambiguous. This CDR3 is 15 amino acids long. Germline V gene lookup returns CDR1 MNHEY and CDR2 SVGAGI. With 7 bases removed from V and 5 bases from J, the gap between germline ends came to 21 bases. The CDR3 sequence is CASTLWGREGNEQYF. As DNA, the CDR3 is TGTGCCAGCACTCTCTGGGGAAGGGAAGGGAACGAGCAGTACTTC.

As regards this clonotype: This may be a read error, as it is one base from a much larger clone. V and J are TRBV29-1 and TRBJ1-5; D unresolved. The CDR3 has 12 residues. CDR1 SQVTM and CDR2 ANQGSEA come from the germline V gene. Trimming cost V 7 bases and J 7 bases, with 14 bases left between them. The CDR3, as DNA: TGCAGCGCACAGAGCATTGGGCAGCCCCAGCATTTT. It is translated as CSAQSIGQPQHF.

In regard to this clonotype: The germline gene is not matched at one end of the junction; a read error may be the cause. This chain's CDR3 is CASSGGLAPYGQYF. The CDR3 DNA follows: TGTGCCAGCAGCGGGGGACTAGCTCCCTACGGGCAGTACTTC. This chain uses TRBV13 with TRBJ2-7; 9 nucleotides agree with TRBD2. Germline CDR1 PRHDT, CDR2 FYEKMQ (reference sequence). This CDR3 comprises 14 residues. The full variable domain, rest sourced from reference TRBV13 and TRBJ2-7, is AAGVIQSPRHLIKEKRETATLKCYPIPRHDTVYWYQQGPGQDPQFLISFYEKMQSDKGSIPDRFSAQQFSDYHSELNMSSLELGDSALYFCASSGGLAPYGQYFGPGTRLTVT.

About this clonotype: This sequence may be a read error, since a much larger clone differs from it by one base. The chain couples TRBV12-3 or TRBV12-4 to TRBJ2-1; a possible D gene is TRBD2 (8 bases). The CDR3 sequence is 15 residues long. The CDR3 bases are TGTGCCAGCAGTTTCGGGAGGGGGCCTTACAATGAGCAGGTCTTC. It specifies CASSFGRGPYNEQVF.

The chain recombines TRBV5-1 with TRBJ1-5, with a tentative D call TRBD1 (5 bases). CDR1 SGHRS and CDR2 YFSETQ come from the germline V gene. The V end lost 5 bases, the J end lost 2 bases, and 8 bases lay between the germline ends. CDR3 size: 13 residues. In DNA, the CDR3 is TGCGCCAGCAGAGCGACAGGCAATCAGCCCCAGCATTTT. As protein: CASRATGNQPQHF.

In this sample, this clonotype turned up a few times. This may stem from a read error, because a much larger clone lies one nucleotide away. The chain joins TRBV29-1 to TRBJ1-2; possibly TRBD1 for D (6 bases). This CDR3 is built from 15 residues. V lost 1 base and J lost 4, with 16 bases in between. Germline CDR1 is SQVTM and CDR2 is ANQGSEA. The CDR3, as DNA: TGCAGCGTTGAAGCTTACGACAGGACTTCCTATGGCTACACCTTC. Translated: CSVEAYDRTSYGYTF.

Many counts were recorded for this clonotype. Written as DNA, the CDR3 is TGCGCCAGCAGCTTGGAATTGGGTCTCGGTGGCTACACCTTC. Residues: CASSLELGLGGYTF. The V and J genes are TRBV5-1 and TRBJ1-2; D is unclear. V lost 0 bases to trimming and J lost 7 bases, with 13 bases between them. The CDR3 covers 14 residues. The germline V gene encodes CDR1 SGHRS and CDR2 YFSETQ. Full variable domain (missing parts from reference TRBV5-1 and TRBJ1-2): KAGVTQTPRYLIKTRGQQVTLSCSPISGHRSVSWYQQTPGQGLQFLFEYFSETQRNKGNFPGRFSGRQFSNSRSEMNVSTLELGDSALYLCASSLELGLGGYTFGSGTRLTVV.

The table lists this clonotype with many counts. The genes are TRBV6-1 and TRBJ2-7, with D perhaps TRBD1 (6 bases). In germline, CDR1 is MNHNS, CDR2 SASEGT. V was clipped by 1 base and J by 1 base, with 11 bases between them. This CDR3 spans 15 amino acids. Written as DNA, the CDR3 is TGTGCCAGCAGTGAAGGGACAGTTAGGTCCTACGAGCAGTACTTC. Its translation: CASSEGTVRSYEQYF.

This clonotype was picked up a small number of times. The chain couples TRBV29-1 to TRBJ2-1; weak D call: TRBD2 (6 bases). The germline CDR1 and CDR2 sequences are SQVTM and ANQGSEA. Between the trimmed V and J ends, which lost 3 bases and 4 bases, there was a span of 13 bases. The CDR3 runs to 14 residues. The chain's CDR3 is CSVDKRAVYNEQFF. The DNA for the CDR3 is TGCAGCGTTGATAAGCGGGCGGTTTACAATGAGCAGTTCTTC.